The 29 T cell receptor beta chains listed next were all sequenced from one sample in a study of cytotoxic CD8 clonotypes in ibrutinib-treated CLL. The assay was immunoSEQ multiplex PCR, and TCRdb's table has in-frame clones only and misses some. The repertoire holds around 150,000 clones, 70% to 90% seen once, with 7.6% in the top ten. The specimen comprised PBMCs, sampled after 36 months of ibrutinib treatment. These receptors were collected from a human donor with chronic lymphocytic leukemia.

The chain recombines TRBV7-3 with TRBJ2-1; TRBD2 matches 9 bases. CDR3 length: 15 amino acids. Trimming at V came to 2 bases and at J to 4 bases, leaving 3 bases not matched to a gene. Germline CDR1 is SGHTA and CDR2 is FQGTGA. The CDR3 loop is CASSLVAGVYNEQFF. DNA for the CDR3: TGTGCCAGCAGCTTAGTAGCGGGAGTGTACAATGAGCAGTTCTTC.

V usage is TRBV11-2 and J usage is TRBJ1-1, with D perhaps TRBD1 (5 bases). Trimming took off 5 bases at V and 6 bases at J, with 13 bases between the two ends. Germline CDR1 and CDR2: SGHAT and FQNNGV. This CDR3 is built from 13 residues. CDR3 nucleotides: TGTGCCAGCAGCCACGGGGCAGGCTCTGAAGCTTTCTTT. As protein: CASSHGAGSEAFF.

The chain joins TRBV5-1 to TRBJ2-1, with D perhaps assigned TRBD1 or TRBD2 (5 bases each). Per the germline V gene, CDR1 is SGHRS and CDR2 is YFSETQ. The ends were cut back, 0 bases at V and 0 bases at J, with 19 bases in the middle. The CDR3 loop spans 19 amino acids. CDR3 in DNA: TGCGCCAGCAGCTTGGCAAGCCGGGACGCATTATACTCCTACAATGAGCAGTTCTTC. This encodes CASSLASRDALYSYNEQFF.

This chain joins TRBV5-1 and TRBJ1-1; weak D call: TRBD1 (6 bases). The CDR3 is made up of 13 amino acids. Trimming cost V 4 bases and J 3 bases, with 10 bases left between them. Germline values: CDR1 SGHRS, CDR2 YFSETQ. The CDR3 DNA sequence: TGCGCCAGCAGCCAACAGGGTTACACTGAAGCTTTCTTT. Protein: CASSQQGYTEAFF.

This clone was observed a few times. The J gene is TRBJ1-3, the V gene TRBV18; D remains ambiguous. Trimming cost V 0 bases and J 4 bases, with 4 bases left between them. The length of the CDR3 is 13 residues. CDR1 is KGHSH, CDR2 LQKENI, per germline. The CDR3 DNA is TGTGCCAGCTCACCACCATACGGAAACACCATATATTTT. Protein product: CASSPPYGNTIYF.

The chain is built from TRBV6-6 and TRBJ1-2, with TRBD1 matching over 9 bases. V was clipped by 2 bases and J by 8 bases; unmatched bases: 9. CDR3 length: 15 amino acids. Germline loops: CDR1 MNHNY, CDR2 SVGAGI (reference sequence). CDR3 loop: CASSYGTGPRWGYTF. Written as DNA, the CDR3 is TGTGCCAGCAGTTACGGGACAGGGCCAAGGTGGGGCTACACCTTC.

V usage is TRBV30 and J usage is TRBJ1-4; D remains unclear. The V end was cut by 5 bases, the J end by 3 bases, with 10 bases between. The CDR3 sequence is 13 residues long. Per germline, CDR1 GTSNPN and CDR2 SVGIG (reference sequence). The CDR3 spells CAWSRQSNEKLFF. In DNA, the CDR3 is TGTGCCTGGTCGAGGCAGTCTAATGAAAAACTGTTTTTT.

The V and J genes are TRBV7-6 and TRBJ2-7; D not resolved. V was pared by 5 bases and J by 3 bases, with 14 bases between. CDR1 and CDR2 (germline): SGHVS, FNYEAQ. CDR3 size: 14 residues. The CDR3 coding sequence is TGTGCCAGCAGCGCCACAGAAATCCACTACGAGCAGTACTTC. Translated, it gives CASSATEIHYEQYF. The whole variable domain, filled in from reference TRBV7-6 and TRBJ2-7, reads GAGVSQSPRYKVTKRGQDVALRCDPISGHVSLYWYRQALGQGPEFLTYFNYEAQQDKSGLPNDRFSAERPEGSISTLTIQRTEQRDSAMYRCASSATEIHYEQYFGPGTRLTVT.

This clone was recorded only once. The V and J genes are TRBV15 and TRBJ2-7; 9 bases line up with TRBD1. The germline V gene has CDR1 LNHNV and CDR2 YYDKDF (reference sequence). This CDR3 is built from 15 residues. Trimming took 2 bases from V and 2 from J; bases not matched to a gene: 4. CDR3 nucleotides: TGTGCCACCAGCAGACTAGGGACAGGGACCTACGAGCAGTACTTC. This translates into CATSRLGTGTYEQYF.

There are a few counts of this clone. The chain couples TRBV9 to TRBJ2-2; D is unresolved. This CDR3 region has 13 residues. CDR1 SGDLS and CDR2 YYNGEE come from the germline V gene. Trimming removed 4 bases from V and 6 bases from J, with 10 bases in between. CDR3 DNA sequence: TGTGCCAGCAGCCCTTTTTTCTCCGGGGAGCTGTTTTTT. Its protein is CASSPFFSGELFF.

In its sample, this clone was seen once. V gene TRBV7-9 combines with J gene TRBJ2-1; D unclear. Germline V CDR1 and CDR2: SEHNR, FQNEAQ (reference sequence). The CDR3 runs 11 residues. Trimming shortened V by 2 bases and J by 6 bases, and 2 bases separated the two germline ends. The chain's CDR3 is CASSLINEQFF. As DNA, the CDR3 is TGTGCCAGCAGCTTAATCAATGAGCAGTTCTTC.

The J gene is TRBJ2-5, the V gene TRBV19; 8 nucleotides agree with TRBD2. Trimming removed 3 bases from V and 7 bases from J; junction bases left unmatched: 10. This CDR3 has 15 amino acids. Germline V gene lookup returns CDR1 LNHDA and CDR2 SQIVND (reference sequence). The CDR3: CASSIAAGAPGTQYF. The DNA of the CDR3 is TGTGCCAGTAGTATTGCAGCGGGAGCCCCCGGGACCCAGTACTTC.

The V gene is TRBV2, the J gene TRBJ1-1; the D is unclear. Between the trimmed V and J ends, which lost 3 bases and 0 bases, there was a span of 11 bases. The CDR3 totals 15 residues. The germline gives CDR1 SNHLY, CDR2 FYNNEI. The CDR3 reads CASSEGRHMNTEAFF. In DNA form, the CDR3 reads TGTGCCAGCAGTGAGGGCAGGCATATGAACACTGAAGCTTTCTTT.

This rearrangement joins TRBV6-5 to TRBJ2-1; 12 bases agree with TRBD2. CDR3 size: 15 residues. V gave up 6 bases and J gave up 7 bases; unmatched junction bases: 7. Germline assignment: CDR1 MNHEY and CDR2 SVGAGI. The CDR3 is CASSWGLAGRNEQFF. DNA of the CDR3: TGTGCCAGCAGCTGGGGACTAGCGGGCCGTAATGAGCAGTTCTTC.

The V and J genes are TRBV11-3 and TRBJ1-1; no firm D call. Per the germline V gene, CDR1 is SGHNT and CDR2 is YENEEA. CDR3 size: 13 residues. The V end was cut by 5 bases, the J end by 1 base, with 8 bases between. CDR3 loop: CASSPRGNTEAFF. The DNA of the CDR3 is TGTGCCAGCAGCCCCCGAGGGAACACTGAAGCTTTCTTT.

The chain recombines TRBV11-3 with TRBJ2-2; D gene unclear. The CDR3 consists of 14 residues. Trimming took 1 base from V and 1 from J, leaving 4 bases between them. CDR1 is SGHNT and CDR2 is YENEEA in the germline V gene. In DNA, the CDR3 is TGTGCCAGCAGCTTAGCTTTGAACACCGGGGAGCTGTTTTTT. It translates to CASSLALNTGELFF.

As regards this clone: Other DNA sequences of this sample code for an identical CDR3. The chain links TRBV18 to TRBJ2-5; a weak D match, TRBD1 (5 bases). CDR3 size: 11 residues. The germline V and J ends were trimmed by 6 bases and 5 bases, with 7 bases remaining between them. Germline assignment: CDR1 KGHSH and CDR2 LQKENI. CDR3 in DNA: TGTGCCAGCTCCGCAGGGGAGACCCAGTACTTC. This codes for CASSAGETQYF.

This clone was detected many times. The V call is TRBV30, the J call TRBJ1-4; possible D gene TRBD1, 6 bases. Germline CDR1 reads GTSNPN; CDR2 reads SVGIG (reference sequence). V was pared by 3 bases and J by 7 bases, with 18 bases between. The CDR3 is 15 amino acids. CDR3 region: CAWSGKGGAGEKLFF. In DNA, the CDR3 is TGTGCCTGGAGCGGTAAGGGGGGCGCCGGTGAAAAACTGTTTTTT.

CDR3 sequence: CASSWGNEQFF. For the CDR3, the DNA is TGTGCCAGCAGTTGGGGAAATGAGCAGTTCTTC. The V gene is TRBV2, the J gene TRBJ2-1; no firm D call. The ends were cut back, 5 bases at V and 7 bases at J, with 6 bases in the middle. Looked up from germline, CDR1 is SNHLY and CDR2 is FYNNEI. The CDR3 runs 11 residues.

The chain links TRBV2 to TRBJ2-2, with unresolved D. V gave up 2 bases and J gave up 5 bases, with 12 bases separating them. Per germline, CDR1 SNHLY and CDR2 FYNNEI. This CDR3 is built from 15 residues. CDR3 bases: TGTGCCAGCAGTGAACCCCGTTCTGTAACCGGGGAGCTGTTTTTT. Encoded protein: CASSEPRSVTGELFF.

The CDR3 loop reads CASSVGLPRETQYF. CDR3 sequence (DNA): TGTGCCAGCAGCGTAGGGCTTCCGCGAGAGACCCAGTACTTC. The chain links TRBV9 to TRBJ2-5, with no clear D. V dropped 0 bases and J dropped 4 bases, with 10 bases sitting between them. Looked up from germline, CDR1 is SGDLS and CDR2 is YYNGEE. The CDR3 consists of 14 residues.

The chain is built from TRBV15 and TRBJ2-7, with no clear D. Germline loops: CDR1 LNHNV, CDR2 YYDKDF (reference sequence). V was pared by 5 bases and J by 2 bases, with 16 bases between. The CDR3 has 15 amino acids. CDR3 region: CATSVGRAATYEQYF. CDR3 DNA sequence: TGTGCCACCAGCGTCGGACGCGCCGCAACCTACGAGCAGTACTTC.

The V and J genes are TRBV5-1 and TRBJ2-3; D is perhaps TRBD2 (6 bases). Trimming took 4 bases from V and 7 from J, leaving 16 bases between them. The CDR3 is made up of 14 amino acids. Germline values: CDR1 SGHRS, CDR2 YFSETQ. The CDR3 reads CASSDPITSYTQYF. The CDR3 coding sequence is TGCGCCAGCAGCGACCCGATAACTAGCTATACGCAGTATTTT.

This clone is a singleton in its sample. This chain connects TRBV4-1 to TRBJ2-1, with 9 positions matching TRBD2. The J segment lost 2 bases and the V segment lost 0 bases, leaving 5 bases of the junction unmatched. Germline loops: CDR1 MGHRA, CDR2 YSYEKL. This CDR3 is 17 amino acids long. CDR3 nucleotides: TGCGCCAGCAGCCAAGATGGGCGGGGGGGCCCCTACAATGAGCAGTTCTTC. Amino acids: CASSQDGRGGPYNEQFF.

This chain connects TRBV7-6 to TRBJ1-1, with D maybe TRBD1 (5 bases). Trimming shortened V by 3 bases and J by 5 bases, and 10 bases separated the two germline ends. This CDR3 has 13 amino acids. Looked up from germline, CDR1 is SGHVS and CDR2 is FNYEAQ. CDR3 in amino acids: CASSLDWGTEAFF. CDR3 nucleotide sequence: TGTGCCAGCAGCTTGGATTGGGGGACTGAAGCTTTCTTT. Combining the CDR3 with reference TRBV7-6 and TRBJ1-1 gives the whole variable domain GAGVSQSPRYKVTKRGQDVALRCDPISGHVSLYWYRQALGQGPEFLTYFNYEAQQDKSGLPNDRFSAERPEGSISTLTIQRTEQRDSAMYRCASSLDWGTEAFFGQGTRLTVV.

The sample holds a few counts of this clone. The V and J genes are TRBV5-6 and TRBJ2-7; TRBD1 might be the D (6 bases). Trimming took off 0 bases at V and 2 bases at J, with 6 bases between the two ends. The CDR3 consists of 13 residues. Per the germline V gene, CDR1 is SGHDT and CDR2 is YYEEEE. CDR3: CASSLDRAYEQYF. The CDR3 DNA reads TGTGCCAGCAGCTTGGACAGGGCCTACGAGCAGTACTTC.

The chain couples TRBV30 to TRBJ2-5, with D unresolved. Germline V CDR1 and CDR2: GTSNPN, SVGIG (reference sequence). Trimming cost V 0 bases and J 8 bases, with 7 bases left between them. The CDR3 sequence is 11 residues long. The CDR3: CAWSVRLTQYF. CDR3 DNA: TGTGCCTGGAGTGTAAGGCTAACCCAGTACTTC.

The CDR3: CASSFRGQSSSYNEQFF. The DNA for the CDR3 is TGTGCCAGCAGTTTTCGGGGGCAGTCCTCATCCTACAATGAGCAGTTCTTC. The chain joins TRBV27 to TRBJ2-1; either TRBD1 or TRBD2 may fit D (6 bases each). Germline values: CDR1 MNHEY, CDR2 SMNVEV (reference sequence). This CDR3 spans 17 amino acids. V lost 3 bases and J lost 1, with 16 bases in between.

The rearrangement uses TRBV27 and TRBJ2-7, with D possibly TRBD1 on 5 matching bases. CDR3 size: 12 residues. V was cut by 3 bases and J by 7 bases, with 10 bases left in between. In germline, CDR1 is MNHEY, CDR2 SMNVEV (reference sequence). The CDR3 nucleotides read TGTGCCAGCAGTTTGATAGGGGATGAGCAGTACTTC. This codes for CASSLIGDEQYF.